This T cell receptor (beta chain) comes out of a study of blood T cells in healthy people across ages. Study observations and caveats: Across the age range, TCR beta diversity per million T cells fell in a roughly linear way. Percentage of naive T cells showed a strong correlation with TCR beta diversity. The long-lived group displayed more naive CD4+ cells, plus higher diversity, than the aged donors did.

The CDR3 spans 15 residues. Unmatched junction bases numbered 3, after V lost 1 base and J lost 3 bases. This clonotype was seen a handful of times. Its cognate antigen is unknown. Healthy Russian Caucasian donors spanned ages about 6 to 100 years. The use of a sample-barcoded 5' primer and a J-beta primer mix characterized a second PCR of roughly 7 to 11 cycles. TCRdb re-derived calls from the 5' RACE reads in MiXCR, one entry per CDR3 protein. The sample records roughly 860,000 distinct CDR3 sequences, about 62% being singletons. Specimen: blood. This receptor was identified in a man aged 30 to 39 in good health. This chain joins TRBV12-3 or TRBV12-4 and TRBJ2-7, with 10 positions matching TRBD1. The CDR3 DNA sequence: TGTGCCAGCAGTTTAGTAGGGACAGGGGTCTACGAGCAGTACTTC. Translated, it gives CASSLVGTGVYEQYF.